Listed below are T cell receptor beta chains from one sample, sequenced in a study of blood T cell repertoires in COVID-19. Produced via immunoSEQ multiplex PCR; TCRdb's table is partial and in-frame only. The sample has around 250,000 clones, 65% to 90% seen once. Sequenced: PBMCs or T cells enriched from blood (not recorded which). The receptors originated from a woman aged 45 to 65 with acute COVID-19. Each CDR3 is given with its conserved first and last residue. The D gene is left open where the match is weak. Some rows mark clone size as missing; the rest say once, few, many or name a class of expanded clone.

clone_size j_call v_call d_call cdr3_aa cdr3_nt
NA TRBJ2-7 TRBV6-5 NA CASRPRTGSSYEQYF TGTGCCAGCAGACCCCGGACCGGGAGCTCCTACGAGCAGTACTTC
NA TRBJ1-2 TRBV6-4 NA CASSQNGYTF TGTGCCAGCAGTCAGAATGGCTACACCTTC
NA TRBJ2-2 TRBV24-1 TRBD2 CAPFRGGDTGELFF TGTGCCCCTTTTCGGGGGGGAGACACCGGGGAGCTGTTTTTT
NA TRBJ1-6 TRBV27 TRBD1 CASSFLKITGVYNSPLHF TGTGCCAGCAGTTTCCTTAAGATTACAGGGGTCTATAATTCACCCCTCCACTTT
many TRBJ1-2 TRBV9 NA CASSVRGSSTGNYGYTF TGTGCCAGCAGCGTAAGGGGCTCTTCTACAGGAAACTATGGCTACACCTTC
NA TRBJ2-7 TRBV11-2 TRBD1 CASSNGQGAYEQYF TGTGCCAGCAGTAACGGGCAGGGGGCCTACGAGCAGTACTTC
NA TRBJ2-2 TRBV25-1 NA CASSRRSGAGELFF TGTGCCAGCAGTCGAAGATCGGGGGCCGGGGAGCTGTTTTTT
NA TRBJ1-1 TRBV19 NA CASSLTGPEAFF TGTGCCAGTAGTCTTACAGGTCCCGAAGCTTTCTTT
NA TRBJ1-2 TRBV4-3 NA CASSQGSAGSGEIGYTF TGCGCCAGCAGCCAAGGTAGTGCGGGGTCGGGTGAGATTGGCTACACCTTC
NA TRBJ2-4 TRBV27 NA CASSSVENIQYF TGTGCCAGCAGTTCCGTAGAGAACATTCAGTACTTC
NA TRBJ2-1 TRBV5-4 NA CASSLYTAALIRNEQFF TGTGCCAGCAGCTTGTATACAGCGGCACTTATTAGGAATGAGCAGTTCTTC
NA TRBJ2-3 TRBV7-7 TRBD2 CASSPLAGGTTDTQYF TGTGCCAGCAGCCCCCTAGCGGGGGGCACCACAGATACGCAGTATTTT
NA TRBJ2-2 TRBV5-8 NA CASSLSRGYGGELFF TGTGCCAGCAGCTTGTCGAGGGGGTACGGCGGGGAGCTGTTTTTT
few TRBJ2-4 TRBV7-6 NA CASSPRTDNKNIQYF TGTGCCAGCAGCCCCCGGACAGATAACAAAAACATTCAGTACTTC
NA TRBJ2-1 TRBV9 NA CASSVATDISYNEQFF TGTGCCAGCAGCGTAGCTACAGATATCTCCTACAATGAGCAGTTCTTC